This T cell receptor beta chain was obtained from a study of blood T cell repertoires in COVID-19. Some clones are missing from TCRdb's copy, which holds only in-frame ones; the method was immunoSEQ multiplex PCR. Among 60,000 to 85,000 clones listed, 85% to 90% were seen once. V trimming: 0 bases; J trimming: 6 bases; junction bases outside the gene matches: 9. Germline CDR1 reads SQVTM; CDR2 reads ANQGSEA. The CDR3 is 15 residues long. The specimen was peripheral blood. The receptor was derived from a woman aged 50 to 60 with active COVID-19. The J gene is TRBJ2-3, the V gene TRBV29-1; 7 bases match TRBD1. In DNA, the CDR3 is TGCAGCGTTGAAGATCGGCAGGGGGTTTTGGATACGCAGTATTTT. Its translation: CSVEDRQGVLDTQYF.